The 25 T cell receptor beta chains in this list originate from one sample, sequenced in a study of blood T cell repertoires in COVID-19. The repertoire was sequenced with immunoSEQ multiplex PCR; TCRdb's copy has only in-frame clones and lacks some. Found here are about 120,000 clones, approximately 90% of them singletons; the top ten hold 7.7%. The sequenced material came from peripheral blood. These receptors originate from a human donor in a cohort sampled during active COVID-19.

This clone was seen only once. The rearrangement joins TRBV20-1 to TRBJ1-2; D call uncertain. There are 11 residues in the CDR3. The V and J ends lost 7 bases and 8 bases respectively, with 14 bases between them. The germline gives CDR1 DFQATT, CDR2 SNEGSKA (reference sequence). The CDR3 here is CSGEILSGYTF. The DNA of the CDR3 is TGCAGTGGCGAAATTTTATCGGGCTACACCTTC.

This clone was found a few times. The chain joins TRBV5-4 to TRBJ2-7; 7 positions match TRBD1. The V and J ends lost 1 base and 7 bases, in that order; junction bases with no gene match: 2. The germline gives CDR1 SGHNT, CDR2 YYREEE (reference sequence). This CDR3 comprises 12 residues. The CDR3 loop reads CASSLSTGEQYF. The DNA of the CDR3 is TGTGCCAGCAGCTTGTCGACAGGGGAGCAGTACTTC.

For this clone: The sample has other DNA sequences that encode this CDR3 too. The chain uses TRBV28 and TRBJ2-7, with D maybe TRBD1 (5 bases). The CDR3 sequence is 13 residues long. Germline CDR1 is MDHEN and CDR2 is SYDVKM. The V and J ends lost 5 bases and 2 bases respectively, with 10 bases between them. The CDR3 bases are TGTGCCAGCAGTCCCTCAGGGACCTACGAGCAGTACTTC. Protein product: CASSPSGTYEQYF.

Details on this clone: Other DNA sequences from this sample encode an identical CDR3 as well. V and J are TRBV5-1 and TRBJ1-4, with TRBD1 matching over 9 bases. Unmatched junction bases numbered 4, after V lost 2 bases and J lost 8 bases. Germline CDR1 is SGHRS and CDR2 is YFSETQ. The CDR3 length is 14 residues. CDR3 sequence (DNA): TGCGCCAGCAGCTTACAGGGGGCTAGGGAAAAACTGTTTTTT. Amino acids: CASSLQGAREKLFF.

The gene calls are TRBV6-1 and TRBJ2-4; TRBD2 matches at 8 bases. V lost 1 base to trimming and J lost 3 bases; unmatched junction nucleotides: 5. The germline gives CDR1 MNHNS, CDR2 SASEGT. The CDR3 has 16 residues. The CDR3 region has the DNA TGTGCCAGCAGTGAAGAGCGGGGGTCAGGCAAAAACATTCAGTACTTC. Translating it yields CASSEERGSGKNIQYF.

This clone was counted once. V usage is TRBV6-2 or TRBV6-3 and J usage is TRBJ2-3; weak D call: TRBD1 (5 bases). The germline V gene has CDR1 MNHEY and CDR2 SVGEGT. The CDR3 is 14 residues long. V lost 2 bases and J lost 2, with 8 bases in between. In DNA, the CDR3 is TGTGCCAGCAGTTACGACAGAATCACAGATACGCAGTATTTT. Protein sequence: CASSYDRITDTQYF.

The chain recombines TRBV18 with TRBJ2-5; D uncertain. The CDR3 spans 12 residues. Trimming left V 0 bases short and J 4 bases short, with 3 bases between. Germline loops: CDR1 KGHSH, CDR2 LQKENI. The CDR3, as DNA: TGTGCCAGCTCACCACCTATAGAGACCCAGTACTTC. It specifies CASSPPIETQYF.

CDR3 region: CASSSGTARRNTQYF. The CDR3 coding sequence is TGTGCCAGTAGTAGCGGGACAGCCCGCCGAAATACGCAGTATTTT. This rearrangement joins TRBV19 to TRBJ2-3; TRBD1 is a possible D gene (7 bases). The germline V and J ends were trimmed by 4 bases and 7 bases, with 18 bases remaining between them. This CDR3 spans 15 amino acids. Germline CDR1 reads LNHDA; CDR2 reads SQIVND (reference sequence).

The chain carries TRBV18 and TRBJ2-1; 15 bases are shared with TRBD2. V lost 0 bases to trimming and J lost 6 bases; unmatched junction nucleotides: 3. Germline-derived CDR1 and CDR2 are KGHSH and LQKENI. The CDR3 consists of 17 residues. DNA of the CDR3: TGTGCCAGCTCACCACCGGGACTAGCGGGGGGTGGCAATGAGCAGTTCTTC. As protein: CASSPPGLAGGGNEQFF.

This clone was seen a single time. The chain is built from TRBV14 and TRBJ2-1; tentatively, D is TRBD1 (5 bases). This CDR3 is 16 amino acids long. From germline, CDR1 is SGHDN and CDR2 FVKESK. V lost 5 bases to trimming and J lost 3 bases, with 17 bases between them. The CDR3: CASSEVRGPIYNEQFF. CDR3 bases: TGTGCCAGCAGCGAAGTAAGGGGTCCCATCTACAATGAGCAGTTCTTC.

Written as DNA, the CDR3 is TGCGCCAGCAGTACGGACAGGGGGCCCTACACCTTC. This encodes CASSTDRGPYTF. The chain links TRBV5-1 to TRBJ1-2; 11 nucleotides line up with TRBD1. J gave up 10 bases and V 5 bases, and 4 bases lay outside the gene matches. CDR1 and CDR2 from the germline V gene are SGHRS and YFSETQ. The length of the CDR3 is 12 residues.

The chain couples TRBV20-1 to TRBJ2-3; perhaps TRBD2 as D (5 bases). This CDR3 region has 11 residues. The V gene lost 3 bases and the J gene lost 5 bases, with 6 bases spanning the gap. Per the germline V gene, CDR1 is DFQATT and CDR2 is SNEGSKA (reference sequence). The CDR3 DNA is TGCAGTGCTAGTCGGGAAGATACGCAGTATTTT. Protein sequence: CSASREDTQYF.

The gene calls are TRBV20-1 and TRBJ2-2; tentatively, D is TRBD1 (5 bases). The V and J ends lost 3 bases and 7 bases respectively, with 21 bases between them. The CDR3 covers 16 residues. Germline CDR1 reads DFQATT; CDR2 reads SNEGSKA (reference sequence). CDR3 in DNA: TGCAGTGCTAGTTTATGGCAGGGTATGAAGAGCGGGGAGCTGTTTTTT. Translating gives CSASLWQGMKSGELFF.

This CDR3 reads CASSLTDKSEAFF. The DNA of the CDR3 is TGTGCCAGCAGCCTCACGGACAAAAGTGAAGCTTTCTTT. This chain uses TRBV12-3 or TRBV12-4 with TRBJ1-1; possible D gene TRBD1, 5 bases. V lost 6 bases, J lost 7 bases, and 15 bases lay in between. The CDR3 has 13 residues.

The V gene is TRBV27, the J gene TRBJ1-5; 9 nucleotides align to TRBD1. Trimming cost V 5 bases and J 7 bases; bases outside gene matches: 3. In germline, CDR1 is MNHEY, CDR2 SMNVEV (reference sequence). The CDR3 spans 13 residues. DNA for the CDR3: TGTGCCAGCAGTGGGACAGGGCTCCAGCCCCAGCATTTT. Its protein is CASSGTGLQPQHF.

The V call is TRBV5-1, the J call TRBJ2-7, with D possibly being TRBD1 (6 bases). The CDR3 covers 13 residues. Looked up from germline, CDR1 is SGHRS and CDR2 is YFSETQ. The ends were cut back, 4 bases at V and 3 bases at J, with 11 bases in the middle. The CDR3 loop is CASSADRNYEQYF. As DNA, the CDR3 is TGCGCCAGCAGCGCCGACAGGAACTACGAGCAGTACTTC.

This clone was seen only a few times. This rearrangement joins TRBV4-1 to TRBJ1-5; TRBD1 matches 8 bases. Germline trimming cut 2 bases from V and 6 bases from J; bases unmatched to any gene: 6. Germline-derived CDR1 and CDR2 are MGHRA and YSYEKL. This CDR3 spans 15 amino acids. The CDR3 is CASSQLGQGTQPQHF. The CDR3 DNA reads TGCGCCAGCAGCCAACTCGGACAGGGCACTCAGCCCCAGCATTTT.

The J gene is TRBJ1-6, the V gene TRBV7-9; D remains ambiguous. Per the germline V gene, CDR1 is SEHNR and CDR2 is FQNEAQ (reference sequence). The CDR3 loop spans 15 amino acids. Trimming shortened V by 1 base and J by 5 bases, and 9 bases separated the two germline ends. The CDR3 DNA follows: TGTGCCAGCAGCTTAGAGGCAGGCAATAATTCACCCCTCCACTTT. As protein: CASSLEAGNNSPLHF.

The DNA for the CDR3 is TGTGCTAGTGGGATCACAGGGGGGAACACTGAAGCTTTCTTT. Translating it yields CASGITGGNTEAFF. This sequence joins TRBV12-5 and TRBJ1-1; 8 nucleotides align to TRBD1. Germline V gene sequence: CDR1 LGHNT, CDR2 FRNRAP. The CDR3 is made up of 14 amino acids. J was trimmed by 1 base and V by 6 bases; bases with no gene match: 4.

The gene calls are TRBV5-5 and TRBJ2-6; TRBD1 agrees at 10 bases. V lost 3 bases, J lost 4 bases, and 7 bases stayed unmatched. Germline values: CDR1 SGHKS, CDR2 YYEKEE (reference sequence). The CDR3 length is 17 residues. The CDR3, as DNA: TGTGCCAGCAGCTCGAGACAGGGGGCGGGAGGGGCCAACGTCCTGACTTTC. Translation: CASSSRQGAGGANVLTF.

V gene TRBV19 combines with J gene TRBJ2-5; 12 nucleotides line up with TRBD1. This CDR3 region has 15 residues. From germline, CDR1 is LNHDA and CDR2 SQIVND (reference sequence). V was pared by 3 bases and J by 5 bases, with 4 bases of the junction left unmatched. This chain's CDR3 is CASSMGQGAWETQYF. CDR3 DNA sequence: TGTGCCAGTAGTATGGGACAGGGGGCTTGGGAGACCCAGTACTTC.

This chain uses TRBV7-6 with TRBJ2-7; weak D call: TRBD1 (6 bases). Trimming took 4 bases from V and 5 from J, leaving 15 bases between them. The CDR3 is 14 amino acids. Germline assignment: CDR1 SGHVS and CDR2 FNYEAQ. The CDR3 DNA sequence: TGTGCCAGCAGCTCAGAAGCAGGGGACGACGAGCAGTACTTC. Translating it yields CASSSEAGDDEQYF.

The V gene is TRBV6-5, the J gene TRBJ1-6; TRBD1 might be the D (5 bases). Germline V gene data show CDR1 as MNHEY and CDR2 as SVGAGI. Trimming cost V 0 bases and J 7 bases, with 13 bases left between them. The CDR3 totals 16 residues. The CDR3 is CASSYSSGQRNSPLHF. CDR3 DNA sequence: TGTGCCAGCAGTTACTCTTCCGGACAACGGAATTCACCCCTCCACTTT.

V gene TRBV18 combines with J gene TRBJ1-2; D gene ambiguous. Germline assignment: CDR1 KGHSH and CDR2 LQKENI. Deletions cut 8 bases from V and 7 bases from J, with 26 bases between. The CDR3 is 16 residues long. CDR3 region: CASTNLLGGLIGGYTF. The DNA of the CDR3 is TGTGCCAGCACCAACTTATTAGGAGGTCTTATTGGTGGCTACACCTTC. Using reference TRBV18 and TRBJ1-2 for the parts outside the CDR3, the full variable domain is NAGVMQNPRHLVRRRGQEARLRCSPMKGHSHVYWYRQLPEEGLKFMVYLQKENIIDESGMPKERFSAEFPKEGPSILRIQQVVRGDSAAYFCASTNLLGGLIGGYTFGSGTRLTVV.

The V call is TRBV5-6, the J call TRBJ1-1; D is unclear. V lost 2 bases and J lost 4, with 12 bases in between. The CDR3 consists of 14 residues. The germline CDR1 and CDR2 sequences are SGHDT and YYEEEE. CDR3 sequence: CASSFFAVVTEAFF. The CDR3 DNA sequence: TGTGCCAGCAGCTTTTTTGCGGTGGTCACTGAAGCTTTCTTT.